This paragraph reports one T cell receptor (beta chain). What it binds is unknown. This sample was included in a study of beta chain features in type 1 diabetes. What was sequenced were expressed TCRB transcripts, since all of the isolated RNA had been reverse transcribed. Sequencing was performed with immunoSEQ multiplex PCR; in TCRdb, only in-frame clones are kept and a portion is missing. The top ten clones hold about 0.016% of a sample with 250,000 to 300,000 clones, more than 13% of them seen once. Study findings and constraints: A moderate, significant TCRB CDR3 shortening appeared in type 1 diabetes across four CD4+ subsets.

This CDR3 has 15 residues. Trimming removed 2 bases at V and 6 bases at J, with 14 bases between. Germline loops: CDR1 MDHEN, CDR2 SYDVKM. The specimen was naive CD4+ T cells from blood. V is TRBV28 and J is TRBJ2-1; D not certain. The sequence derives from a man aged 25-40 years with type 1 diabetes. The CDR3 loop reads CASSLGPGLGNEQFF. The CDR3 DNA reads TGTGCCAGCAGTTTAGGGCCAGGCTTAGGCAATGAGCAGTTCTTC.